One sample yielded the 6 T cell receptor beta chains listed below, sequenced in a study of blood T cell repertoires in COVID-19. Repertoires were generated with immunoSEQ multiplex PCR, while TCRdb's copy carries only in-frame clones and drops some. The sample yields about 160,000 clones, around 83% seen once. Sequencing was performed on peripheral blood. The receptors were gathered from a middle-aged man with acute or convalescent COVID-19.

The chain has TRBV10-3 and TRBJ2-1, with D possibly matching TRBD2 (7 bases). The CDR3 is made up of 16 amino acids. Germline CDR1 reads ENHRY; CDR2 reads SYGVKD. V was pared by 6 bases and J by 5 bases, with 20 bases between. CDR3 nucleotide sequence: TGTGCCATCAGGCCCTGGGGGGGGCTTAACGACAATGAGCAGTTCTTC. Translating gives CAIRPWGGLNDNEQFF.

CDR3 bases: TGCGCCAGCAGCTTGGCCCGAAGGGGACAGGACATCCTCTACGAGCAGTACTTC. Translating it yields CASSLARRGQDILYEQYF. The chain joins TRBV5-1 to TRBJ2-7; 8 bases are shared with TRBD1. Germline CDR1 and CDR2: SGHRS and YFSETQ. Trimming at V came to 0 bases and at J to 3 bases, leaving 14 bases not matched to a gene. The CDR3 runs to 18 residues.

V usage is TRBV6-6 and J usage is TRBJ1-6, with no clear D. Trimming took off 6 bases at V and 0 bases at J, with 9 bases between the two ends. Germline CDR1 MNHNY, CDR2 SVGAGI (reference sequence). This CDR3 contains 15 residues. DNA for the CDR3: TGTGCCAGCAGACTTGATAGCTCCTATAATTCACCCCTCCACTTT. Translating gives CASRLDSSYNSPLHF.

V gene TRBV6-2 or TRBV6-3 combines with J gene TRBJ2-5; a weak D match, TRBD2 (5 bases). The germline V and J ends were trimmed by 2 bases and 6 bases, with 10 bases remaining between them. Per the germline V gene, CDR1 is MNHEY and CDR2 is SVGEGT. The CDR3 extends over 13 amino acids. CDR3 in amino acids: CASSYGRGQTQYF. CDR3 DNA sequence: TGTGCCAGCAGTTACGGGCGCGGGCAGACCCAGTACTTC.

The chain links TRBV7-8 to TRBJ1-3, with TRBD1 identical over 7 bases. The CDR3 loop spans 16 amino acids. The V gene end was trimmed by 5 bases and the J gene end by 0 bases; junction bases not matched to a gene: 7. The germline V gene encodes CDR1 SGHVS and CDR2 FQNEAQ. CDR3 nucleotide sequence: TGTGCCAGCAGCAGGACAGGATCGCTCTCTGGAAACACCATATATTTT. Protein product: CASSRTGSLSGNTIYF.

The rearrangement links TRBV2 to TRBJ1-4, with D possibly matching TRBD1 (5 bases). Germline V gene lookup returns CDR1 SNHLY and CDR2 FYNNEI. The CDR3 has 14 residues. V dropped 3 bases and J dropped 10 bases, with 15 bases sitting between them. The CDR3 is CASSESRVDAKLFF. The CDR3 DNA follows: TGTGCCAGCAGTGAGTCCAGGGTAGACGCAAAACTGTTTTTT.